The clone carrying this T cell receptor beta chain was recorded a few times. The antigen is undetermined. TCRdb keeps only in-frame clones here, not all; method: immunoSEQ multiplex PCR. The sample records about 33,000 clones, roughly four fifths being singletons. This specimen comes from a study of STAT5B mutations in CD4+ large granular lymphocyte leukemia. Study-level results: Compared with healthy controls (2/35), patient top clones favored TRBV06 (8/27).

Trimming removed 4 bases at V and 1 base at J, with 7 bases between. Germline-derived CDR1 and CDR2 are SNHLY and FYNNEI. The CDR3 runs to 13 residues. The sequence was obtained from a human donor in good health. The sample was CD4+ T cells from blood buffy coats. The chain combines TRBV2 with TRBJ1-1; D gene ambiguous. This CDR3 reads CASSVHGNTEAFF. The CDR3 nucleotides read TGTGCCAGCAGTGTGCATGGGAACACTGAAGCTTTCTTT.